These T cell receptor beta chains were read from a single sample in a study of control samples from healthy donors and cancer patients. Sequencing used immunoSEQ multiplex PCR; TCRdb keeps in-frame clones, though not all of them. The data show roughly 120,000 clones, about 91% seen once. Sequenced sample: blood. The receptors originated from a man aged 40-50 years in good health. Both conserved end residues are trimmed from each CDR3.

v_gene,j_gene,CDR3aa
TRBV14,TRBJ1-2,ASSQDMRHNYGYT
TRBV4-3,TRBJ2-5,ASSPGIFTEETQY
TRBV6-1,TRBJ1-4,ASSEPGSSEKLF
TRBV2,TRBJ1-5,ASNGQGNQPQH
TRBV6-1,TRBJ2-3,ASSDQRGMPTDTQY
TRBV13,TRBJ2-7,ASRSGTGSYEQY
TRBV6-5,TRBJ2-1,ASRSTGYNEQF
TRBV6-4,TRBJ2-3,ASSARGGTDTQY
TRBV29-1,TRBJ2-2,SVRDSGRGRTGELF
TRBV30,TRBJ1-1,AWSVLGDTEAF
TRBV7-9,TRBJ2-7,ASSMGTGDSYEQY
TRBV4-1,TRBJ1-5,ASSQAPDRASQPQH
TRBV7-2,TRBJ1-5,ASSLDGARGQPQH
TRBV10-3,TRBJ1-1,AISGDKVNTEAF
TRBV6-2/TRBV6-3,TRBJ1-5,ASSYVNHYQPQH
TRBV30,TRBJ1-4,AWSTTGNNEKLF
TRBV6-6,TRBJ1-3,ASSPPSRERGNTIY
TRBV7-9,TRBJ2-4,ASSLAPSGGGKNIQY
TRBV13,TRBJ1-6,ASSLAVVGQNSPLH
TRBV5-4,TRBJ2-2,ASSPMGSGGLNTGELF
TRBV27,TRBJ1-5,ASSFNRGSGGNQPQH
TRBV9,TRBJ1-4,ASSLGGALGEKLF
TRBV6-6,TRBJ1-2,ASRDTANYGYT
TRBV30,TRBJ1-3,AWSSDSGNTIY
TRBV6-4,TRBJ2-7,ASTKPGLAYYEQY
TRBV24-1,TRBJ1-2,ATSPTGLEFGYT
TRBV6-6,TRBJ1-1,ASSGQGGNTEAF
TRBV5-1,TRBJ1-4,ASSSTATNEKLF
TRBV11-2,TRBJ1-6,ASSLQGNSPLH
TRBV19,TRBJ2-6,ASSIGGLGANVLT
TRBV18,TRBJ1-1,ASSPKTIGTEAF
TRBV27,TRBJ1-1,ASQPRTGFNTEAF
TRBV28,TRBJ1-1,ASSLYGRGFTEAF
TRBV19,TRBJ1-2,ASSPYGAANYGYT
TRBV29-1,TRBJ2-7,SVVETSGGAYYEQY
TRBV3-1/TRBV3-2,TRBJ2-5,ASSQELAGGLETQY
TRBV3-1/TRBV3-2,TRBJ2-1,ASSTLGGEQF
TRBV30,TRBJ1-1,AWATGGRTEAF
TRBV27,TRBJ2-7,ASSPYGQSYEQY
TRBV7-8,TRBJ1-1,ASSLHRRNTEAF
TRBV6-5,TRBJ1-6,ASRRPNSPLH
TRBV13,TRBJ2-1,ASSLFSGGGTYNEQF
TRBV9,TRBJ1-6,ASSPQKSRKNSPLH
TRBV6-2/TRBV6-3,TRBJ1-1,ASSYSHTIQGNTEAF
TRBV7-8,TRBJ2-7,ASSPSYEQY
TRBV7-8,TRBJ1-5,ASTSAKGTGDSNQPQH
TRBV7-8,TRBJ2-3,ASSLGGGAGTDTQY
TRBV4-3,TRBJ2-6,ASSPTSGGSGANVLT